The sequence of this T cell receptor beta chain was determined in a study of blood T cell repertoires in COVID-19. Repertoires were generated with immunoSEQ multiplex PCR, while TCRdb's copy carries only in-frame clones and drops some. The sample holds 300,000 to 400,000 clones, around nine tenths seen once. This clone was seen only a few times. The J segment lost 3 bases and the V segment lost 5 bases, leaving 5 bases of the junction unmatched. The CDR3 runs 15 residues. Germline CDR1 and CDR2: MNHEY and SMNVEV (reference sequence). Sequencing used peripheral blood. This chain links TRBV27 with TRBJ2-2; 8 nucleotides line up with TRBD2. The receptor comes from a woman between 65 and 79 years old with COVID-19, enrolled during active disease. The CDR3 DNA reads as TGTGCCAGCAGTCTAACTAGCGGTTACACCGGGGAGCTGTTTTTT. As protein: CASSLTSGYTGELFF.